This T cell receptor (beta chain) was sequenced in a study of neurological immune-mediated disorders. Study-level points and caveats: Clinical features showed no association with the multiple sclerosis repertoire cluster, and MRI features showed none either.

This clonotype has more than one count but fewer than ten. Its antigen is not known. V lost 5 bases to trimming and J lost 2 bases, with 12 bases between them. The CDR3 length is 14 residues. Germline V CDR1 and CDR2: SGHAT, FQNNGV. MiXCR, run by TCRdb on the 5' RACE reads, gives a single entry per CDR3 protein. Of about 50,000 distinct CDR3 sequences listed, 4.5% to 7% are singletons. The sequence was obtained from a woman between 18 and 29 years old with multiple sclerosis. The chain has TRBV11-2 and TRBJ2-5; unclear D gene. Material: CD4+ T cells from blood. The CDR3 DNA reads TGTGCCAGCAGCCCGGTGGGGTATCAAGAGACCCAGTACTTC. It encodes CASSPVGYQETQYF.